This T cell receptor (beta chain) comes out of a study of metastatic and nonmetastatic thyroid tumors. Background on the study: The authors compared repertoires across blood and tumor or nodule tissue from malignant and benign thyroid patients. Study outcomes and limitations: As reported, TCR beta diversity in blood and tumor was significantly higher in malignant thyroid tumors than in benign nodules.

Every patient underwent thyroid surgery untreated. As processed by the authors: The distant-metastasis classifier for papillary thyroid cancer was built from CDR3 differences across clinicopathological groups. With MiXCR, TCRdb called clones anew from the PCR reads. None of the V and J calls come from the authors' own analysis; TCRdb made them. The table has roughly 20,000 clones, approximately 22% seen once; the top ten hold around 8.1%. In its sample, this clone was seen a few times. The antigen is unknown. Germline assignment: CDR1 DFQATT and CDR2 SNEGSKA (reference sequence). CDR3 length equals 16 residues. Trimming shortened V by 0 bases and J by 4 bases, and 18 bases separated the two germline ends.

V gene TRBV20-1 combines with J gene TRBJ1-2; TRBD1 might be the D (5 bases). Material: adjacent normal tissue. This receptor was identified in a female donor with papillary thyroid cancer or a benign thyroid nodule (not recorded which). Some clones in this sample may be carry-over from other donors' samples. The CDR3 DNA reads TGCAGTGCTAGAGATCGGGGCAGGCCGGCGGTCTATGGCTACACCTTC. This translates into CSARDRGRPAVYGYTF.